This TCR beta chain was recorded in a study of CXCR3-negative and CXCR3-positive naive CD8 T cells. Study-wide results and caveats: Naive cells that were CXCR3-positive had more hydrophobic TRB CDR3s (compared with CXCR3-negative naive cells). The study found comparably high diversity in both naive subsets and much lower diversity in memory CD8+ cells.

On this clonotype: What it binds is not known.

The method, 5' RACE with UMI labels, was used to prepare the TRB cDNA libraries. With the 5' RACE reads reprocessed, TCRdb shows one record per CDR3 protein and no DNA. Its table lists approximately 100,000 distinct CDR3 sequences. CDR3 length: 13 amino acids. The chain recombines TRBV12-3 or TRBV12-4 with TRBJ2-7; TCRdb gives TRBD2 as the D gene, but with no DNA this cannot be confirmed. The clonotype was recovered from a human donor in good health. Some clones in this sample may be carry-over from other donors' samples. The source material was naive CXCR3+ CD8+ T cells from blood. Subset indicated: CD45RO-CCR7+CD27+CD95- naive CD8+ T cells expressing CXCR3 (TNR3+). The CDR3 sequence: CASSSRLAYEQYF.